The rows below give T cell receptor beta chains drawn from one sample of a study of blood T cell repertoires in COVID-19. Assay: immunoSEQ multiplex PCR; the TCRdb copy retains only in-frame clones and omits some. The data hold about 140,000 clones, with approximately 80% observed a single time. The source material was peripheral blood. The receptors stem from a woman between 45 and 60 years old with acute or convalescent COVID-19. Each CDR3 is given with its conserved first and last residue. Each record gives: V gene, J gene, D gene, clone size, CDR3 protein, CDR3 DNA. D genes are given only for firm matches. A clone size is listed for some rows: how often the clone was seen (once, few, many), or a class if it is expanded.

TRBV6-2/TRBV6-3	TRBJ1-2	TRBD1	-	CASSRGQGYGYTF	TGTGCCAGCAGCCGAGGACAGGGCTATGGCTACACCTTC
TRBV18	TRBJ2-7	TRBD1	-	CASSPPGQGGNYEQYF	TGTGCCAGCTCACCACCGGGACAGGGGGGGAACTACGAGCAGTACTTC
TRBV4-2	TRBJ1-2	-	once	CASSQDFEGSWGYTF	TGTGCCAGCAGCCAAGATTTCGAGGGATCGTGGGGCTACACCTTC
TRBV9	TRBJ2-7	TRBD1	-	CASSLDGTGSDEQYF	TGTGCCAGCTCCTTAGATGGGACAGGGTCCGACGAGCAGTACTTC
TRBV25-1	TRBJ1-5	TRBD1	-	CASSGLGQGNQPQHF	TGTGCCAGCAGCGGACTCGGACAGGGAAATCAGCCCCAGCATTTT
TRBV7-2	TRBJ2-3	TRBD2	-	CASRTGLAGGTDTQYF	TGTGCCAGCAGAACAGGACTAGCGGGGGGCACAGATACGCAGTATTTT
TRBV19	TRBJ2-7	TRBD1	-	CASSMRTGVQEQYF	TGTGCCAGTAGTATGAGAACAGGGGTCCAGGAGCAGTACTTC
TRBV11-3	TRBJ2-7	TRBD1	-	CASSPGQGQGDEQYF	TGTGCCAGCAGCCCGGGACAGGGCCAAGGTGACGAGCAGTACTTC
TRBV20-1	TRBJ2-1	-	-	CSASGRSSYNEQFF	TGCAGTGCTAGTGGACGGAGCTCCTACAATGAGCAGTTCTTC
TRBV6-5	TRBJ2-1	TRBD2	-	CASSRGEGLPNEQFF	TGTGCCAGCAGCCGGGGGGAGGGTCTCCCCAATGAGCAGTTCTTC
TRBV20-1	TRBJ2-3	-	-	CSASDATDTQYF	TGCAGTGCTAGTGATGCGACAGATACGCAGTATTTT
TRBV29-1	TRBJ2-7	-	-	CSVSPDYTYEQYF	TGCAGCGTGAGCCCGGACTACACCTACGAGCAGTACTTC
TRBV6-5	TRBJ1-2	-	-	CASSWGVQGRGYTF	TGTGCCAGCAGTTGGGGCGTGCAGGGAAGAGGCTACACCTTC
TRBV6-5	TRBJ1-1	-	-	CASSYSGLNKVAFF	TGTGCCAGCAGTTACTCTGGACTCAACAAGGTAGCTTTCTTT
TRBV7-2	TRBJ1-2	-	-	CASSLGGGHYGYTF	TGTGCCAGCAGCTTAGGCGGGGGGCACTATGGCTACACCTTC
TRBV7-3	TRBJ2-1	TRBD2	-	CASSSRGGNEQFF	TGTGCCAGCAGCTCCCGGGGAGGGAATGAGCAGTTCTTC
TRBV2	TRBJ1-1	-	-	CASLQTLNTEAFF	TGTGCCAGCCTCCAGACTTTGAACACTGAAGCTTTCTTT
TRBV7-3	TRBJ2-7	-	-	CASSRQQGEGEQYF	TGTGCCAGCAGCCGGCAACAGGGAGAGGGCGAGCAGTACTTC
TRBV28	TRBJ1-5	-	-	CASSLWGNLDSLINQPQHF	TGTGCCAGCAGTTTATGGGGTAACCTGGACAGTTTAATCAATCAGCCCCAGCATTTT
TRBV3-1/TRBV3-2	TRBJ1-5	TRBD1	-	CASSHSGQGAGQPQHF	TGTGCCAGCAGCCACTCCGGACAGGGGGCTGGACAGCCCCAGCATTTT
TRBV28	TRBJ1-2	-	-	CASSLQGKVGYTF	TGTGCCAGCAGTTTGCAGGGGAAGGTTGGCTACACCTTC
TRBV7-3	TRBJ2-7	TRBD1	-	CASSPAGQGSGEQYF	TGTGCCAGCAGCCCTGCGGGACAGGGATCGGGGGAGCAGTACTTC
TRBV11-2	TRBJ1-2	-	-	CASSPRVNGYTF	TGTGCCAGCAGCCCCCGGGTAAACGGCTACACCTTC
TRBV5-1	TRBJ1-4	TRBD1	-	CASSERTGGIEKLFF	TGCGCCAGCAGCGAGAGGACAGGGGGGATCGAAAAACTGTTTTTT
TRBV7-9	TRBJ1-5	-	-	CASSSQGTGNQPQHF	TGTGCCAGCAGCTCCCAGGGAACGGGCAATCAGCCCCAGCATTTT
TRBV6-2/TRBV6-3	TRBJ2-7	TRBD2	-	CASSPVLAAYSYEQYF	TGTGCCAGCAGTCCCGTACTAGCGGCGTACTCCTACGAGCAGTACTTC
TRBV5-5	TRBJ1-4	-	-	CASSPSPSNEKLFF	TGTGCCAGCAGCCCGTCCCCTTCGAATGAAAAACTGTTTTTT
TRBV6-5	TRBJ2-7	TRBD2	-	CASSYSPASGDYEQYF	TGTGCCAGCAGTTACTCACCGGCTAGCGGGGACTACGAGCAGTACTTC
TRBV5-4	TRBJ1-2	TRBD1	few	CASRVGGQYGYTF	TGTGCCAGCAGGGTGGGGGGACAGTATGGCTACACCTTC
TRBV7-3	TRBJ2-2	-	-	CASSLKRQTNTGELFF	TGTGCCAGCAGCCTCAAGCGGCAGACGAACACCGGGGAGCTGTTTTTT